Following are 21 T cell receptor beta chains from one sample sequenced in a study of shared clonotypes between healthy human individuals. Libraries were prepared by immunoSEQ multiplex PCR; TCRdb keeps only in-frame clonotypes and omits some of them. Of fewer than 700,000 clones listed, around 78% are singletons. Sequencing was performed on PBMCs. These receptors were taken from a woman aged 40 to 50 in good health. Some clones in this sample may be carry-over from other donors' samples.

V usage is TRBV30 and J usage is TRBJ1-5; 7 bases agree with TRBD1. The junction had 9 bases not matched to a gene; V was cut back by 1 base and J by 3 bases. CDR3 length: 16 residues. Per germline, CDR1 GTSNPN and CDR2 SVGIG (reference sequence). CDR3 loop: CAWSAQQGSANQPQHF. CDR3 DNA: TGTGCCTGGAGTGCCCAACAGGGGTCTGCCAATCAGCCCCAGCATTTT.

Of note for this clone: It is likely a read error: a sequence one base away is far more abundant. The chain couples TRBV11-2 to TRBJ2-7; possible D gene TRBD1, 6 bases. Deletions cut 0 bases from V and 6 bases from J, with 12 bases between. This CDR3 has 14 amino acids. The germline V gene has CDR1 SGHAT and CDR2 FQNNGV. This CDR3 reads CASSLDRGVGEQYF. CDR3 DNA sequence: TGTGCCAGCAGCTTAGACAGGGGAGTCGGCGAGCAGTACTTC. The whole variable domain, remainder taken from reference TRBV11-2 and TRBJ2-7, is EAGVAQSPRYKIIEKRQSVAFWCNPISGHATLYWYQQILGQGPKLLIQFQNNGVVDDSQLPKDRFSAERLKGVDSTLKIQPAKLEDSAVYLCASSLDRGVGEQYFGPGTRLTVT.

The chain has TRBV18 and TRBJ2-1, with D possibly being TRBD1 or TRBD2 (5 bases each). CDR1 is KGHSH, CDR2 LQKENI, per germline. V lost 1 base to trimming and J lost 0 bases, with 7 bases between them. CDR3 length: 15 amino acids. The DNA for the CDR3 is TGTGCCAGCTCACCACGGGGGAGCTCCTACAATGAGCAGTTCTTC. This translates into CASSPRGSSYNEQFF.

This chain connects TRBV4-2 to TRBJ1-1; no definite D call. This CDR3 is 14 amino acids long. Germline loops: CDR1 LGHNA, CDR2 YNFKEQ. Trimming pared 3 bases from V and 4 bases from J, leaving 12 bases between. The CDR3 is CASSQGFLLTEAFF. CDR3 DNA: TGTGCCAGCAGCCAGGGGTTCCTTCTCACTGAAGCTTTCTTT.

J is TRBJ2-7 and V is TRBV7-8; no clear D gene. CDR1 is SGHVS and CDR2 is FQNEAQ in the germline V gene. Trimming shortened V by 5 bases and J by 3 bases, and 8 bases separated the two germline ends. This CDR3 has 12 amino acids. Written as DNA, the CDR3 is TGTGCCAGCAGCGGCAGGAACTACGAGCAGTACTTC. Encoded protein: CASSGRNYEQYF.

CDR3 residues: CASSPLGDTQYF. The CDR3 DNA is TGTGCCAGCAGCCCATTAGGGGATACGCAGTATTTT. J is TRBJ2-3 and V is TRBV28; D is uncertain. This CDR3 has 12 amino acids. Germline lookup yields CDR1 MDHEN and CDR2 SYDVKM. The V end lost 6 bases, the J end lost 6 bases, and 10 bases lay between the germline ends.

This clone was observed many times. Other DNA variants within this sample encode the same CDR3. The chain is built from TRBV11-2 and TRBJ2-7, with 8 positions matching TRBD1. This CDR3 has 14 residues. The V and J ends lost 3 bases and 5 bases, in that order; junction bases with no gene match: 6. Germline CDR1 is SGHAT and CDR2 is FQNNGV. This CDR3 reads CASSFRTGQDEQYF. In DNA, the CDR3 is TGTGCCAGCAGCTTTCGGACAGGGCAGGACGAGCAGTACTTC.

The chain employs TRBV19 and TRBJ2-1; TRBD2 matches 7 bases. Germline assignment: CDR1 LNHDA and CDR2 SQIVND (reference sequence). V trimming: 4 bases; J trimming: 7 bases; junction bases outside the gene matches: 7. The CDR3 consists of 14 residues. CDR3 residues: CASSTQGLPNEQFF. For the CDR3, the DNA is TGTGCCAGTAGTACTCAGGGACTACCTAATGAGCAGTTCTTC.

This clone has just a few counts. CDR3 amino acids: CASSEVGRNSYEQYF. DNA of the CDR3: TGTGCCAGCAGTGAAGTAGGGAGAAACTCCTACGAGCAGTACTTC. The chain uses TRBV6-1 and TRBJ2-5, with D possibly being TRBD2 (5 bases). The last part of the DNA fits TRBJ2-7 better; the J call may be wrong. CDR1 MNHNS and CDR2 SASEGT come from the germline V gene. The CDR3 has 15 residues.

J is TRBJ1-2 and V is TRBV5-1; D is perhaps TRBD1 (5 bases). Germline loops: CDR1 SGHRS, CDR2 YFSETQ. The CDR3 has 14 amino acids. Trimming pared 4 bases from V and 5 bases from J, leaving 15 bases between. The DNA for the CDR3 is TGCGCCAGCAGCCTTTTAGTCAGGGCTTATGGCTACACCTTC. Its translation: CASSLLVRAYGYTF.

The chain has TRBV7-9 and TRBJ2-1; 7 nucleotides align to TRBD1. J was trimmed by 6 bases and V by 1 base; bases with no gene match: 6. In germline, CDR1 is SEHNR, CDR2 FQNEAQ (reference sequence). This CDR3 has 15 amino acids. The CDR3 bases are TGTGCCAGCAGCTTAGGAGGGGGCGTGGGCAATGAGCAGTTCTTC. As protein: CASSLGGGVGNEQFF.

The chain links TRBV7-2 to TRBJ1-2, with D possibly being TRBD1 (5 bases). CDR1 SGHTA and CDR2 FQGNSA come from the germline V gene. V lost 5 bases, J lost 2 bases, and 18 bases lay in between. The CDR3 sequence is 16 residues long. The CDR3 spells CASSPYGGADNYGYTF. In DNA, the CDR3 is TGTGCCAGCAGCCCTTACGGAGGGGCGGACAACTATGGCTACACCTTC.

The CDR3 bases are TGTGCCTGGAGTGTAACCCAGGGCTACGAGCAGTACTTC. Residues: CAWSVTQGYEQYF. This sequence joins TRBV30 and TRBJ2-7; D may be TRBD1 (5 bases). The CDR3 runs to 13 residues. Germline V gene lookup returns CDR1 GTSNPN and CDR2 SVGIG (reference sequence). With 0 bases removed from V and 3 bases from J, the gap between germline ends came to 9 bases. Full variable domain (missing parts from reference TRBV30 and TRBJ2-7): SQTIHQWPATLVQPVGSPLSLECTVEGTSNPNLYWYRQAAGRGLQLLFYSVGIGQISSEVPQNLSASRPQDRQFILSSKKLLLSDSGFYLCAWSVTQGYEQYFGPGTRLTVT.

This clone was counted between two and nine times. The gene calls are TRBV4-1 and TRBJ2-2; no firm D call. This CDR3 spans 17 amino acids. CDR1 and CDR2 from the germline V gene are MGHRA and YSYEKL. V gave up 0 bases and J gave up 0 bases, with 11 bases separating them. The CDR3 sequence: CASSQDQSYANTGELFF. For the CDR3, the DNA is TGCGCCAGCAGCCAAGATCAGTCCTACGCGAACACCGGGGAGCTGTTTTTT.

In its sample, this clone was seen a few times. V is TRBV4-3 and J is TRBJ2-7; D not certain. CDR3 size: 13 residues. Trimming took 2 bases from V and 0 from J, leaving 5 bases between them. Germline loops: CDR1 LGHNA, CDR2 YSLEER. The CDR3 reads CASSQRYSYEQYF. In nucleotides, the CDR3 is TGCGCCAGCAGCCAACGGTACTCCTACGAGCAGTACTTC.

The rearrangement joins TRBV29-1 to TRBJ2-7, with 7 bases aligning to TRBD1. The CDR3 length is 13 residues. Germline V lookup: CDR1 SQVTM, CDR2 ANQGSEA. The junction had 10 bases not matched to a gene; V was cut back by 7 bases and J by 4 bases. CDR3 residues: CSAAGQGVYEQYF. The CDR3 DNA is TGCAGCGCTGCCGGGCAGGGGGTTTACGAGCAGTACTTC.

V gene TRBV9 combines with J gene TRBJ1-1; D might be TRBD1 (6 bases). From germline, CDR1 is SGDLS and CDR2 YYNGEE. This CDR3 region has 15 residues. V was pared by 3 bases and J by 1 base, with 13 bases between. The CDR3 DNA reads TGTGCCAGCAGCGGTCCGACCAGGGGGAACACTGAAGCTTTCTTT. It specifies CASSGPTRGNTEAFF.

The V and J genes are TRBV21-1 and TRBJ2-7; the table's D call of TRBD2 was not tested on the DNA. TRBV21-1 is a pseudogene. CDR3 length: 17 amino acids. CDR3 coding DNA: TGTGCCAGCAGCACGCGCCATGATATGGGGGAGGGGAGCGAGCAGTACTTC. It yields the protein CASSTRHDMGEGSEQYF.

The CDR3 region is CASSLAIGGTEAFF. The CDR3 region has the DNA TGTGCCAGCAGCTTAGCGATCGGGGGGACTGAAGCTTTCTTT. This chain uses TRBV7-9 with TRBJ1-1, with D perhaps matching TRBD1 (5 bases). In germline, CDR1 is SEHNR, CDR2 FQNEAQ (reference sequence). The germline V and J ends were trimmed by 0 bases and 5 bases, with 10 bases remaining between them. The CDR3 sequence is 14 residues long.

Worth noting for this clone: At one of its ends the junction is not consistent with the germline gene, which may arise from a read error. This chain connects TRBV20-1 to TRBJ1-1, with TRBD1 matching 9 bases. The CDR3 loop spans 10 amino acids. The germline CDR1 and CDR2 sequences are DFQATT and SNEGSKA (reference sequence). In nucleotides, the CDR3 is TGCAGTGCTAGGGCCAGACAGGGGGACTTT. Protein product: CSARARQGDF.

V is TRBV27 and J is TRBJ1-2; 7 nucleotides match TRBD1. The J segment lost 3 bases and the V segment lost 6 bases, leaving 7 bases of the junction unmatched. Germline V gene data show CDR1 as MNHEY and CDR2 as SMNVEV (reference sequence). This CDR3 has 14 residues. CDR3 sequence (DNA): TGTGCCAGCAGAGTGACAGGGTGGGACTATGGCTACACCTTC. It translates to CASRVTGWDYGYTF.